The present entry profiles one T cell receptor beta chain with its context. The antigen remains unidentified. The data derive from a study of T cell repertoires in cytomegalovirus infection. Background on the study: Matching HLA type and CMV infection were both indicated by public TCR beta signatures. Findings and caveats of the study: The ex vivo response was dominated by HLA-C-restricted CMV-specific TCR beta clonotypes.

Each CDR3 protein gets one entry after TCRdb re-called the reads with MiXCR. Of fewer than 1,000,000 distinct CDR3 sequences in the sample, around 32% were seen once. Deletions cut 7 bases from V and 2 bases from J, with 15 bases between. The CDR3 runs 14 residues. The rearrangement uses TRBV23-1 and TRBJ2-7; maybe TRBD2 (7 bases). TRBV23-1 is placed among ORFs of uncertain function. The sample here was cultured CD8+ T cells from PBMCs, taken from culture after CMV antigen stimulation. The source is a human donor in good health (CMV status not recorded). Some clones in this sample may be carry-over from other donors' samples. This CDR3 reads CASNGGPRTYEQYV. Written as DNA, the CDR3 is TGCGCCAGCAACGGGGGGCCCAGGACCTACGAGCAGTACGTC.